A single T cell receptor (beta chain) is shown here with its context. The authors' processing: Quantification of nucleated cells was approximated via reference gene primer amplification. Libraries were prepared by immunoSEQ multiplex PCR; TCRdb keeps only in-frame clonotypes and omits some of them. V, J and clone size are taken as reported in that table, and D and trimming were inferred from the DNA itself. The profile shows 50,000 to 80,000 clones, approximately 82% of them singletons. This record belongs to a study of blood T cell repertoires in COVID-19. The overall study: Researchers got acute and convalescent COVID-19 samples from the United States, Italy and Spain. From T cells, B-cell-depleted T cells, or PBMCs came the material, which was cDNA or gDNA.

The clonotype comes from a woman in her fifties or sixties with acute or convalescent COVID-19. The sample was peripheral blood.

The CDR3 DNA sequence: TGCGCCAGCAGCTTTCAGACAGGGAGTAACACTGAAGCTTTCTTT. Translating gives CASSFQTGSNTEAFF. The rearrangement joins TRBV5-1 to TRBJ1-1; 7 positions match TRBD1. Losses at the gene ends were 2 bases for V and 2 bases for J; bases not matched to a gene: 6. CDR3 length equals 15 residues. Germline V lookup: CDR1 SGHRS, CDR2 YFSETQ.